This T cell receptor (beta chain) came from a study of CD8 T cells in ankylosing spondylitis. Study results and limitations: In ankylosing spondylitis patients, matched synovial fluid reportedly showed significant enrichment of disease-linked clones. As for the disease-linked clones, they showed a CD8+ phenotype and occurred at relatively low frequencies in peripheral blood. Characteristic of ankylosing spondylitis blood, it appeared, was a TCR beta motif comprising roughly eight highly homologous variants.

Using quantitative 5'-RACE with molecular barcodes, the authors made TCR beta libraries. TCRdb processed the 5' RACE reads anew with MiXCR; each CDR3 protein has one entry. The table records 350,000 to 550,000 distinct CDR3 sequences, 26% of them present only once. The table lists this clonotype with a few counts. The antigen remains undetermined. The sample taken for sequencing was blood, either unsorted or a sorted T cell fraction (not recorded which). This clonotype was obtained from a male donor with ankylosing spondylitis.

CDR3 protein: CASSLGRTYEQYV. The CDR3 DNA reads TGTGCCAGCTCATTGGGACGGACCTACGAGCAGTACGTC. The chain recombines TRBV27 with TRBJ2-7; perhaps D is TRBD1 or TRBD2 (5 bases each). The V and J ends lost 8 bases and 2 bases respectively, with 13 bases between them. Germline V CDR1 and CDR2: MNHEY, SMNVEV (reference sequence). CDR3 length: 13 residues.